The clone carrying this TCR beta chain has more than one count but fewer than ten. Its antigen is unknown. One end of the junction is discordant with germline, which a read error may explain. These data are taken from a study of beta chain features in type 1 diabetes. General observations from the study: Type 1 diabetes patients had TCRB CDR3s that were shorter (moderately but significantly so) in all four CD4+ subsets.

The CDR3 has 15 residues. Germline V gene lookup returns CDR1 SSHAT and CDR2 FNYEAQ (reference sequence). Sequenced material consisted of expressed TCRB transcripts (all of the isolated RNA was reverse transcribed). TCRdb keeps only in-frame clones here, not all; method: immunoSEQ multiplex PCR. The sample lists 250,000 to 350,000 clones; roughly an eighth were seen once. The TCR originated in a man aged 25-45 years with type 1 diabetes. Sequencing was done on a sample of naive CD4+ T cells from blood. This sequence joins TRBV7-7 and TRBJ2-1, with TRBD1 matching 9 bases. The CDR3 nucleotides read TGTGCTAGCAGCACCGGACAGGGGCAATACAATGAGCAGTTCTTC. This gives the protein CASSTGQGQYNEQFF.